These 27 T cell receptor beta chains share one sample of origin, sequenced in a study of OX40 agonist ivuxolimab in advanced cancers. Library prep was done by the immunoSEQ multiplex PCR assay. The table comes from immuneACCESS by way of TCRdb, which keeps in-frame sequences with V and J called. Part of the clones is missing from these tables; in studies checked, under half for an unresolved V gene and the rest for unknown reasons. Within this sample are 20,000 to 25,000 clones, with about 80% of them counted one time only. The ten largest clones capture about a quarter of the sample. This sample comprised CD4+ or CD8+ T cells sorted from blood, obtained in a trial of the OX40 agonist ivuxolimab. The receptors were sampled from an adult with an advanced solid tumor such as melanoma, head and neck, liver or kidney cancer.

This chain joins TRBV6-5 and TRBJ1-5; the D is unclear. Germline V CDR1 and CDR2: MNHEY, SVGAGI. The CDR3 extends over 13 amino acids. The ends were cut back, 6 bases at V and 4 bases at J, with 10 bases in the middle. The CDR3 nucleotides are TGTGCCAGCAGCACGGGTGGTAATCAGCCCCAGCATTTT. Translation: CASSTGGNQPQHF.

CDR3 nucleotides: TGTGCCTGGAGTACGACAGACTACAATGAGCAGTTCTTC. It translates to CAWSTTDYNEQFF. The chain carries TRBV30 and TRBJ2-1; TRBD1 might be the D (5 bases). CDR1 GTSNPN and CDR2 SVGIG come from the germline V gene (reference sequence). This CDR3 comprises 13 residues. V lost 2 bases to trimming and J lost 3 bases, with 8 bases between them.

CDR3 in amino acids: CASSDEASSYNEQFF. The CDR3 region has the DNA TGTGCCAGCAGTGACGAGGCGAGCTCCTACAATGAGCAGTTCTTC. The V gene is TRBV6-4, the J gene TRBJ2-1; D is ambiguous. CDR1 and CDR2 from the germline V gene are MRHNA and SNTAGT. This CDR3 has 15 amino acids. Trimming pared 2 bases from V and 0 bases from J, leaving 8 bases between.

The chain combines TRBV5-8 with TRBJ2-1; D gene unclear. The CDR3 loop spans 13 amino acids. Germline CDR1 SGHTS, CDR2 YDEGEE. The V gene lost 0 bases and the J gene lost 7 bases, with 8 bases spanning the gap. The CDR3 is CASSLAPWNEQFF. As DNA, the CDR3 is TGTGCCAGCAGCTTGGCGCCATGGAATGAGCAGTTCTTC.

The chain couples TRBV28 to TRBJ2-3; 12 bases agree with TRBD2. CDR1 is MDHEN, CDR2 SYDVKM, per germline. This CDR3 comprises 16 residues. V gave up 5 bases and J gave up 0 bases; unmatched junction bases: 3. Here the CDR3 reads CASSPSGGASTDTQYF. In DNA, the CDR3 is TGTGCCAGCAGTCCTAGCGGGGGGGCTAGCACAGATACGCAGTATTTT.

The chain joins TRBV19 to TRBJ2-3; TRBD2 matches 7 bases. Germline V gene lookup returns CDR1 LNHDA and CDR2 SQIVND (reference sequence). Trimming took 3 bases from V and 0 from J; bases not matched to a gene: 15. The CDR3 has 19 residues. The CDR3 DNA is TGTGCCAGTAGTATCTATCTCGGAGCTAGCGGTTCTAGCACAGATACGCAGTATTTT. Amino acids: CASSIYLGASGSSTDTQYF.

The gene calls are TRBV27 and TRBJ2-1; 8 nucleotides align to TRBD2. There are 15 residues in the CDR3. Trimming cost V 5 bases and J 10 bases; bases outside gene matches: 13. Germline lookup yields CDR1 MNHEY and CDR2 SMNVEV (reference sequence). Here the CDR3 reads CASSAFPGLGDEQFF. CDR3 sequence (DNA): TGTGCCAGCAGTGCCTTCCCGGGACTAGGTGACGAGCAGTTCTTC.

The V gene is TRBV5-6, the J gene TRBJ2-7; D is ambiguous. The V end was cut by 0 bases, the J end by 4 bases, with 11 bases between. CDR3 length equals 14 residues. Germline V gives CDR1 SGHDT, CDR2 YYEEEE. For the CDR3, the DNA is TGTGCCAGCAGCTTGGGCAGTGCGATGTACGAGCAGTACTTC. It encodes CASSLGSAMYEQYF.

This chain links TRBV27 with TRBJ2-2; 11 bases match TRBD2. Losses at the gene ends were 7 bases for V and 6 bases for J; bases not matched to a gene: 10. The CDR3 has 16 amino acids. Looked up from germline, CDR1 is MNHEY and CDR2 is SMNVEV (reference sequence). CDR3: CASTQLAGVISGELFF. DNA for the CDR3: TGTGCCAGCACTCAACTAGCGGGAGTAATCTCCGGGGAGCTGTTTTTT.

V is TRBV6-6 and J is TRBJ2-5; TRBD2 is a possible D gene (6 bases). The J call may be mistaken, given a closer DNA end match to TRBJ2-7. This CDR3 spans 13 amino acids. Germline V gene lookup returns CDR1 MNHNY and CDR2 SVGAGI (reference sequence). CDR3 DNA: TGTGCCAGCAGTCCCCGGGAGTTGGACGAGCAGTACTTC. Its protein product is CASSPRELDEQYF.

CDR3 DNA: TGTGCCAGCGAAACTGGGGCCAACGTCCTGACTTTC. It encodes CASETGANVLTF. The rearrangement links TRBV7-8 to TRBJ2-6; no clear D. The germline CDR1 and CDR2 sequences are SGHVS and FQNEAQ. The CDR3 runs to 12 residues. V gave up 8 bases and J gave up 2 bases, with 4 bases separating them.

The CDR3 DNA reads as TGTGCCAGCAGCTTCCCCGGGACACCCTACGAGCAGTACTTC. Protein: CASSFPGTPYEQYF. This rearrangement joins TRBV7-9 to TRBJ2-7; TRBD1 is a possible D gene (6 bases). Trimming shortened V by 3 bases and J by 2 bases, and 11 bases separated the two germline ends. The length of the CDR3 is 14 residues. Germline assignment: CDR1 SEHNR and CDR2 FQNEAQ (reference sequence). Using reference TRBV7-9 and TRBJ2-7 for the parts outside the CDR3, the full variable domain is DTGVSQNPRHKITKRGQNVTFRCDPISEHNRLYWYRQTLGQGPEFLTYFQNEAQLEKSRLLSDRFSAERPKGSFSTLEIQRTEQGDSAMYLCASSFPGTPYEQYFGPGTRLTVT.

The rearrangement uses TRBV9 and TRBJ2-7; D gene ambiguous. Germline CDR1 SGDLS, CDR2 YYNGEE. The CDR3 loop spans 12 amino acids. Trimming took off 3 bases at V and 5 bases at J, with 9 bases between the two ends. Here the CDR3 DNA reads TGTGCCAGCAGCGCCACGGGCCACGAGCAGTACTTC. Its protein product is CASSATGHEQYF.

In DNA form, the CDR3 reads TGTGCCTGGAGGCCAGGGAATGTGGGCTACACCTTC. It codes for CAWRPGNVGYTF. The chain recombines TRBV30 with TRBJ1-2, with a weak D call TRBD1 (5 bases). V shed 3 bases and J shed 8 bases, with 13 bases lying between them. The CDR3 has 12 residues. Germline loops: CDR1 GTSNPN, CDR2 SVGIG (reference sequence). Full variable domain (rest looked up from reference TRBV30 and TRBJ1-2): SQTIHQWPATLVQPVGSPLSLECTVEGTSNPNLYWYRQAAGRGLQLLFYSVGIGQISSEVPQNLSASRPQDRQFILSSKKLLLSDSGFYLCAWRPGNVGYTFGSGTRLTVV.

This clone occurred many times. The rearrangement uses TRBV28 and TRBJ1-5; a weak D match, TRBD1 (6 bases). The germline V and J ends were trimmed by 6 bases and 0 bases, with 15 bases remaining between them. The germline V gene encodes CDR1 MDHEN and CDR2 SYDVKM. The CDR3 consists of 16 residues. The CDR3 here is CASRVGTLYSNQPQHF. The CDR3 DNA reads as TGTGCCAGCAGGGTAGGGACACTATATAGCAATCAGCCCCAGCATTTT.

This clone is termed medium-sized. The V call is TRBV15, the J call TRBJ2-5; the D gene could be TRBD1 or TRBD2 (5 bases each). CDR3 length equals 13 residues. The germline CDR1 and CDR2 sequences are LNHNV and YYDKDF (reference sequence). V was shortened by 6 bases and J by 5 bases, with 13 bases between the two germline ends. CDR3 in DNA: TGTGCCACCAGTGGGCTAGCAGGGGAGACCCAGTACTTC. As protein: CATSGLAGETQYF.

The chain employs TRBV5-3 and TRBJ2-3, with 7 bases fitting TRBD2. TRBV5-3 is given ORF status, its function remaining uncertain. With 10 bases clipped from V and 0 bases from J, the junction kept 8 bases outside the gene matches. The CDR3 has 14 residues. CDR3 sequence: CAGSGWPSTDTQYF. The CDR3 region has the DNA TGTGCCGGTAGCGGGTGGCCTAGCACAGATACGCAGTATTTT.

V usage is TRBV9 and J usage is TRBJ1-5, with D possibly being TRBD1 (6 bases). The germline CDR1 and CDR2 sequences are SGDLS and YYNGEE. V was pared by 0 bases and J by 2 bases, with 9 bases between. The CDR3 runs to 15 residues. CDR3 in DNA: TGTGCCAGCAGCGTAGGGGGGGGCGGCAATCAGCCCCAGCATTTT. Translation gives CASSVGGGGNQPQHF.

V and J are TRBV4-1 and TRBJ2-2; D unclear. V gave up 0 bases and J gave up 2 bases, with 4 bases separating them. Germline CDR1 MGHRA, CDR2 YSYEKL. The CDR3 spans 14 residues. CDR3 amino acids: CASSQDPNTGELFF. CDR3 nucleotide sequence: TGCGCCAGCAGCCAAGACCCAAACACCGGGGAGCTGTTTTTT.

The chain carries TRBV5-1 and TRBJ1-1, with 8 bases matching TRBD1. CDR3 length equals 14 residues. V lost 4 bases, J lost 2 bases, and 4 bases stayed unmatched. The germline V gene has CDR1 SGHRS and CDR2 YFSETQ. CDR3 in amino acids: CASSQTGANTEAFF. The CDR3 DNA reads TGCGCCAGCAGCCAGACAGGGGCCAACACTGAAGCTTTCTTT.

This clone was seen once. CDR3 loop: CATSRDRQPQHF. The DNA of the CDR3 is TGTGCCACCAGCAGAGATCGTCAGCCCCAGCATTTT. The chain carries TRBV15 and TRBJ1-5; no clear D gene. V dropped 0 bases and J dropped 6 bases, with 3 bases sitting between them. Germline V gene data show CDR1 as LNHNV and CDR2 as YYDKDF (reference sequence). The CDR3 runs to 12 residues.

V usage is TRBV9 and J usage is TRBJ2-5; the D is unclear. Germline CDR1 is SGDLS and CDR2 is YYNGEE. V lost 0 bases to trimming and J lost 4 bases, with 13 bases between them. CDR3 length: 15 residues. CDR3 sequence: CASSVESAKAETQYF. The CDR3 region has the DNA TGTGCCAGCAGCGTAGAAAGCGCGAAGGCAGAGACCCAGTACTTC.

J is TRBJ2-5 and V is TRBV28; TRBD2 agrees at 12 bases. Germline V gene sequence: CDR1 MDHEN, CDR2 SYDVKM. CDR3 length: 17 residues. The trim removed 5 bases at V and 0 bases at J, leaving 7 bases unmatched. As DNA, the CDR3 is TGTGCCAGCAGTGGGACTAGCGGGCTCTCGTACCAAGAGACCCAGTACTTC. Its protein is CASSGTSGLSYQETQYF.

The chain couples TRBV6-5 to TRBJ2-5; the match to TRBD1 covers 8 bases. The germline V gene has CDR1 MNHEY and CDR2 SVGAGI. The CDR3 contains 15 residues. The ends lost 6 bases at V and 2 bases at J; junction bases unmatched: 8. CDR3 residues: CASSPNGQGQETQYF. The CDR3 DNA is TGTGCCAGCAGCCCCAACGGACAGGGACAAGAGACCCAGTACTTC.

The chain links TRBV15 to TRBJ1-5; D not certain. Per germline, CDR1 LNHNV and CDR2 YYDKDF (reference sequence). The CDR3 length is 16 residues. Between the trimmed V and J ends, which lost 5 bases and 6 bases, there was a span of 20 bases. The CDR3 sequence: CATSSFADPSGQPQHF. The CDR3 coding sequence is TGTGCCACCAGCTCGTTCGCAGATCCTAGTGGTCAGCCCCAGCATTTT. Combining the CDR3 with reference TRBV15 and TRBJ1-5 gives the whole variable domain DAMVIQNPRYQVTQFGKPVTLSCSQTLNHNVMYWYQQKSSQAPKLLFHYYDKDFNNEADTPDNFQSRRPNTSFCFLDIRSPGLGDTAMYLCATSSFADPSGQPQHFGDGTRLSIL.

This chain links TRBV10-2 with TRBJ1-6; TRBD1 agrees at 8 bases. V trimming: 6 bases; J trimming: 6 bases; junction bases outside the gene matches: 1. CDR3 size: 13 residues. Germline assignment: CDR1 WSHSY and CDR2 SAAADI. The CDR3 region is CASRDRVNSPLHF. DNA for the CDR3: TGCGCCAGCAGGGACAGGGTTAATTCACCCCTCCACTTT.

The chain has TRBV5-5 and TRBJ1-2, with TRBD1 matching over 8 bases. Trimming cost V 3 bases and J 8 bases; bases outside gene matches: 12. Germline loops: CDR1 SGHKS, CDR2 YYEKEE (reference sequence). The CDR3 is 15 residues long. In DNA, the CDR3 is TGTGCCAGCAGCTCCGGACAGGGCTATGCATACGGCTACACCTTC. Protein product: CASSSGQGYAYGYTF.